This is a list of T cell receptor beta chains from one sample in a study of cytomegalovirus exposure and HLA in healthy donors. Repertoires were generated with immunoSEQ multiplex PCR, while TCRdb's copy carries only in-frame clones and drops some. The repertoire table contains tens of thousands of clones. Sequencing input: PBMCs. The receptors originated from a woman younger than 35 in good health and CMV-seronegative. CDR3s include the opening cysteine and the closing phenylalanine or tryptophan. Each record gives: V gene, D gene, J gene, CDR3 protein, CDR3 DNA. A D gene is named only where the DNA matches it firmly.

TRBV27,TRBD1,TRBJ2-7,CATTRTGALSEQYF,TGTGCCACCACACGGACAGGGGCGTTGAGTGAGCAGTACTTC
TRBV18,NA,TRBJ2-7,CASSPRGPKDEQYF,TGTGCCAGCTCCCCCCGAGGTCCTAAAGACGAGCAGTACTTC
TRBV5-1,NA,TRBJ2-4,CASSLHQNEDIQYF,TGCGCCAGCAGCTTGCATCAGAACGAGGACATTCAGTACTTC
TRBV7-2,TRBD2,TRBJ2-7,CASSLVGLAATYEQYF,TGTGCCAGCAGCTTAGTGGGACTAGCGGCTACCTACGAGCAGTACTTC
TRBV6-5,TRBD1,TRBJ1-2,CASSSLVLQGDGGYTF,TGTGCCAGCAGTTCACTAGTACTCCAGGGGGATGGCGGCTACACCTTC
TRBV7-7,NA,TRBJ2-5,CASSPTHAEETQYF,TGTGCTAGCAGCCCCACACATGCCGAAGAGACCCAGTACTTC
TRBV30,TRBD2,TRBJ2-1,CAWSWTSGEQFF,TGTGCCTGGAGTTGGACTAGCGGAGAGCAGTTCTTC
TRBV27,TRBD2,TRBJ2-7,CATTTSGRGAYEQYF,TGTGCCACGACGACTAGCGGGAGGGGGGCCTACGAGCAGTACTTC
TRBV30,TRBD2,TRBJ2-1,CAWSEGGSGYEQFF,TGTGCCTGGAGTGAAGGCGGGAGCGGGTATGAGCAGTTCTTC
TRBV4-1,TRBD1,TRBJ1-1,CASSQRTTGFKAFF,TGCGCCAGCAGCCAAAGGACGACAGGGTTTAAAGCTTTCTTT
TRBV4-1,TRBD1,TRBJ1-2,CASSQDYQGVPDGYTF,TGCGCCAGCAGCCAAGATTATCAGGGGGTCCCCGATGGCTACACCTTC
TRBV27,NA,TRBJ2-7,CASSLGGAEQYF,TGTGCCAGCAGTTTAGGGGGGGCCGAGCAGTACTTC
TRBV7-6,TRBD1,TRBJ1-2,CASSYDRAGGYTF,TGTGCCAGCAGCTACGACAGGGCGGGTGGCTACACCTTC
TRBV6-5,NA,TRBJ2-7,CASSLTDSFWYEQYF,TGTGCCAGCAGTCTAACGGACAGTTTCTGGTACGAGCAGTACTTC
TRBV4-1,TRBD2,TRBJ2-3,CASSQLAGGPDTQYF,TGCGCCAGCAGCCAGCTAGCGGGAGGGCCAGATACGCAGTATTTT
TRBV6-1,NA,TRBJ1-2,CASSLNLYGYTF,TGTGCCAGCAGCCTCAACTTGTATGGCTACACCTTC
TRBV25-1,TRBD1,TRBJ1-2,CASRDTGGLAYGYTF,TGTGCCAGCAGGGATACAGGGGGACTTGCATATGGCTACACCTTC
TRBV9,NA,TRBJ2-7,CASSVERGFSYEQYF,TGTGCCAGCAGCGTAGAGCGCGGCTTCTCCTACGAGCAGTACTTC
TRBV30,NA,TRBJ1-1,CAWSAGSAEAFF,TGTGCCTGGAGCGCTGGTTCGGCTGAAGCTTTCTTT
TRBV30,TRBD2,TRBJ2-1,CAWTKRGPYNEQFF,TGTGCCTGGACCAAGCGGGGGCCCTACAATGAGCAGTTCTTC
TRBV6-5,NA,TRBJ1-1,CASPAGGDSNTEAFF,TGTGCCAGCCCGGCGGGGGGCGATTCGAACACTGAAGCTTTCTTT
TRBV5-1,TRBD1,TRBJ1-2,CASSYMVGQRNYGYTF,TGCGCCAGCAGCTACATGGTGGGACAGCGAAACTATGGCTACACCTTC
TRBV25-1,TRBD2,TRBJ2-7,CASSQGRASGTYEQYF,TGTGCCAGCAGCCAAGGTAGGGCTAGCGGTACCTACGAGCAGTACTTC
TRBV29-1,NA,TRBJ1-2,CSVEFLGTPSSYGYTF,TGCAGCGTTGAATTCTTAGGGACACCCTCCTCCTATGGCTACACCTTC
TRBV29-1,TRBD1,TRBJ2-7,CSVRDSPYEQYF,TGCAGCGTTCGGGACAGCCCCTACGAGCAGTACTTC
TRBV6-1,TRBD2,TRBJ2-1,CASSDLAGGDNEQFF,TGTGCCAGCAGTGACCTCGCGGGGGGAGACAATGAGCAGTTCTTC
TRBV19,NA,TRBJ1-1,CASSPGRNRENTEAFF,TGTGCCAGTAGCCCCGGCAGGAACAGGGAGAACACTGAAGCTTTCTTT
TRBV9,NA,TRBJ2-1,CASSVVSGSISYNEQFF,TGTGCCAGCAGCGTAGTTTCCGGGTCGATTTCCTACAATGAGCAGTTCTTC
TRBV5-1,TRBD2,TRBJ2-7,CASSLSGGRGAYEQYF,TGCGCCAGCAGCTTGTCGGGCGGGAGAGGAGCCTACGAGCAGTACTTC
TRBV9,NA,TRBJ2-1,CASSVESGVSNEQFF,TGTGCCAGCAGCGTAGAGTCGGGAGTCAGCAATGAGCAGTTCTTC
TRBV5-1,TRBD1,TRBJ2-3,CASSLEGTGSTDTQYF,TGCGCCAGCAGCTTGGAAGGGACAGGGAGCACAGATACGCAGTATTTT
TRBV2,NA,TRBJ1-2,CASRLGEHGYTF,TGTGCCAGCAGATTAGGAGAACATGGCTACACCTTC
TRBV5-5,NA,TRBJ2-7,CASSFQSDWEQYF,TGTGCCAGCAGCTTCCAAAGCGACTGGGAGCAGTACTTC
TRBV6-5,NA,TRBJ1-5,CASSQGFREPQHF,TGTGCCAGCAGCCAGGGGTTTCGGGAGCCCCAGCATTTT
TRBV5-1,NA,TRBJ2-3,CASSLGQADTQYF,TGCGCCAGCAGCTTGGGACAGGCAGATACGCAGTATTTT
TRBV25-1,TRBD2,TRBJ2-1,CASTIGGGRYNEQFF,TGTGCCAGCACGATTGGCGGGGGGAGATACAATGAGCAGTTCTTC
TRBV6-1,NA,TRBJ2-5,CASSERGETQYF,TGTGCCAGCAGTGAAAGGGGGGAGACCCAGTACTTC
TRBV19,NA,TRBJ1-2,CASSIDLLKGSYGYTF,TGTGCCAGTAGTATAGATCTGTTAAAAGGGAGCTATGGCTACACCTTC
TRBV18,NA,TRBJ1-1,CASSLSGSRVTEAFF,TGTGCCAGCTCACTTTCCGGGAGTAGGGTCACTGAAGCTTTCTTT
TRBV7-6,NA,TRBJ2-7,CASSSLDRSSYEQYF,TGTGCCAGCAGCTCCCTTGACAGAAGTTCCTACGAGCAGTACTTC
TRBV7-6,TRBD1,TRBJ2-5,CASSLGTGGARETQYF,TGTGCCAGCAGCTTAGGAACAGGGGGAGCGAGGGAGACCCAGTACTTC
TRBV6-1,TRBD1,TRBJ2-7,CAARQGHSYEQYF,TGTGCCGCCAGACAGGGGCACTCCTACGAGCAGTACTTC
TRBV4-1,NA,TRBJ2-5,CASSPRARWSPQETQYF,TGCGCCAGCAGCCCGCGCGCCCGCTGGAGTCCCCAAGAGACCCAGTACTTC
TRBV5-6,TRBD1,TRBJ1-1,CASLAGQDTEAFF,TGTGCCAGCCTGGCAGGACAGGACACTGAAGCTTTCTTT
TRBV4-1,NA,TRBJ1-3,CASSQETGIGNTIYF,TGCGCCAGCAGCCAAGAAACGGGGATTGGAAACACCATATATTTT
TRBV5-6,NA,TRBJ1-2,CASSWAGTGKNYGYTF,TGTGCCAGCAGCTGGGCCGGCACAGGGAAGAACTATGGCTACACCTTC
TRBV6-6,TRBD2,TRBJ2-3,CASSKGLAGEGDTQYF,TGTGCCAGCAGTAAGGGACTAGCGGGAGAGGGGGATACGCAGTATTTT
TRBV4-2,TRBD2,TRBJ2-5,CASSRTSGGETQYF,TGTGCCAGCAGCCGGACTAGCGGGGGGGAGACCCAGTACTTC
TRBV4-1,NA,TRBJ1-2,CASSQVGLRNYGYTF,TGCGCCAGCAGCCAAGTGGGGCTTCGGAACTATGGCTACACCTTC
TRBV5-5,NA,TRBJ1-1,CASSLQPIPEAFF,TGTGCCAGCAGCTTACAGCCGATTCCTGAAGCTTTCTTT
TRBV7-2,TRBD1,TRBJ1-2,CASSPWTGGDYGYTF,TGTGCCAGCAGCCCCTGGACAGGGGGGGACTATGGCTACACCTTC
TRBV5-1,NA,TRBJ2-5,CASSSYQETQYF,TGCGCCAGCAGCTCGTACCAAGAGACCCAGTACTTC
TRBV19,TRBD1,TRBJ2-5,CASSPGDRGIWETQYF,TGTGCCAGTAGTCCTGGGGACAGGGGTATTTGGGAGACCCAGTACTTC